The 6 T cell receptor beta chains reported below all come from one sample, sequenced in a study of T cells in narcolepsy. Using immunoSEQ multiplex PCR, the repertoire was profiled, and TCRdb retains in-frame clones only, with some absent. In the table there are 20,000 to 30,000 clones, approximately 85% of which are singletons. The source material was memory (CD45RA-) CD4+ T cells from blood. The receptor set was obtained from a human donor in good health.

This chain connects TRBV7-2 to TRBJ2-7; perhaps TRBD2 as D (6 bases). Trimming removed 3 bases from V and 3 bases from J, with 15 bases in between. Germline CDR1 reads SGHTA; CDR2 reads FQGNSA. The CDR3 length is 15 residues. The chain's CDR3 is CASSLGNSGGYEQYF. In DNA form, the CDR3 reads TGTGCCAGCAGCTTGGGAAATAGCGGAGGCTACGAGCAGTACTTC.

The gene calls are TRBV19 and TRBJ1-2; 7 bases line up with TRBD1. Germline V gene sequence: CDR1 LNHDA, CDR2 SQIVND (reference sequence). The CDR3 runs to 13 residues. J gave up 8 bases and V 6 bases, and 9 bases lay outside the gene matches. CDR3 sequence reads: CASRRDRDQGYTF. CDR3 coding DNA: TGTGCCAGTAGAAGAGACAGGGACCAAGGCTACACCTTC.

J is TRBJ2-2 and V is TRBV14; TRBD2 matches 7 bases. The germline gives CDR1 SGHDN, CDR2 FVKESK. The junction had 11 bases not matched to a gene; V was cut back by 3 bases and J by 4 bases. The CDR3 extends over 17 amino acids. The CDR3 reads CASSHGSSGTFTGELFF. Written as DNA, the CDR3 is TGTGCCAGCAGCCACGGGTCTAGCGGAACCTTCACCGGGGAGCTGTTTTTT.

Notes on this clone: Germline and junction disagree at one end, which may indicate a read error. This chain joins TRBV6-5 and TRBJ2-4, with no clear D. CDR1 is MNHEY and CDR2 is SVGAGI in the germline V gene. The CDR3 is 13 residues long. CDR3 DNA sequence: TGTGCCAGCAGTGAAGCCCCGGGTTTCGGCATCTGCTTC. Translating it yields CASSEAPGFGICF.

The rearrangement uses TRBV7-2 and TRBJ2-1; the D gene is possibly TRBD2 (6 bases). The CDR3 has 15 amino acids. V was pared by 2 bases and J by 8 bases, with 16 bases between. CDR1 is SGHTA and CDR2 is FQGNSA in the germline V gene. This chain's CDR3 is CASSLTGNGGYEQFF. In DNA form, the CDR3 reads TGTGCCAGCAGCTTAACCGGCAACGGGGGATATGAGCAGTTCTTC.

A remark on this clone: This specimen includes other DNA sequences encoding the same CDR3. The CDR3 reads CAIIRQGQGNQPQHF. Written as DNA, the CDR3 is TGTGCCATCATTAGACAGGGCCAGGGGAATCAGCCCCAGCATTTT. The chain uses TRBV10-3 and TRBJ1-5, with 7 bases matching TRBD1. This CDR3 comprises 15 residues. The junction had 10 bases not matched to a gene; V was cut back by 7 bases and J by 4 bases. Germline-derived CDR1 and CDR2 are ENHRY and SYGVKD.